A single sample is the source of the 15 T cell receptor beta chains below, sequenced in a study of shared clonotypes between healthy human individuals. The data were produced by immunoSEQ multiplex PCR, yet TCRdb's version contains in-frame clones alone and is incomplete. The sample contains around 1.5 million clones, around 98% of which appear only once. Source material: naive CD4+ T cells sorted from blood. Subset specified: CD45RA+ positively selected. The receptors stem from a man aged 25-45 years in good health.

The rearrangement links TRBV4-1 to TRBJ2-1; possible D gene TRBD2, 6 bases. Germline V CDR1 and CDR2: MGHRA, YSYEKL. Trimming removed 0 bases at V and 4 bases at J, with 22 bases between. The CDR3 spans 19 residues. Here the CDR3 DNA reads TGCGCCAGCAGCCAAGATAAGTGGGGGGACCGGGATCCTTACAATGAGCAGTTCTTC. It specifies CASSQDKWGDRDPYNEQFF.

This chain's CDR3 is CASAAGAANEKLFF. In DNA form, the CDR3 reads TGCGCCAGCGCAGCGGGGGCGGCTAATGAAAAACTGTTTTTT. The rearrangement uses TRBV5-1 and TRBJ1-4; D possibly corresponds to TRBD1 (6 bases). The germline CDR1 and CDR2 sequences are SGHRS and YFSETQ. V was cut by 7 bases and J by 3 bases, with 13 bases left in between. This CDR3 has 14 amino acids.

The chain uses TRBV23-1 and TRBJ2-6; TRBD2 aligns across 7 bases. TRBV23-1 is an open reading frame, and its role is uncertain. The CDR3 spans 18 residues. J gave up 2 bases and V 0 bases, and 7 bases lay outside the gene matches. CDR3: CASSQSPRGVPGANVLTF. The CDR3 bases are TGCGCCAGCAGTCAATCGCCCCGGGGGGTACCTGGGGCCAACGTCCTGACTTTC.

With respect to this clone: The same CDR3 can be traced to other DNA sequences in this sample. CDR3 amino acids: CASSPLGHEQYF. CDR3 bases: TGTGCCAGCTCACCATTGGGTCACGAGCAGTACTTC. The rearrangement joins TRBV18 to TRBJ2-7, with D uncertain. The CDR3 is 12 residues long. Germline values: CDR1 KGHSH, CDR2 LQKENI. V dropped 2 bases and J dropped 5 bases, with 7 bases sitting between them.

This clone was observed a handful of times. The chain uses TRBV7-2 and TRBJ2-3; D gene ambiguous. The ends were cut back, 0 bases at V and 2 bases at J, with 3 bases in the middle. From germline, CDR1 is SGHTA and CDR2 FQGNSA. There are 13 residues in the CDR3. The CDR3 here is CASSLAATDTQYF. The CDR3 coding sequence is TGTGCCAGCAGCTTAGCGGCCACAGATACGCAGTATTTT.

The rearrangement uses TRBV18 and TRBJ1-5; TRBD1 matches at 7 bases. The CDR3 has 14 residues. Trimming cost V 5 bases and J 1 base; bases outside gene matches: 2. Germline CDR1 reads KGHSH; CDR2 reads LQKENI. The DNA for the CDR3 is TGTGCCAGCTCAGAGGGACAGAGCAATCAGCCCCAGCATTTT. The encoded protein is CASSEGQSNQPQHF.

The table lists this clone with a count of one. Other DNA sequences in the sample encode the same CDR3. This sequence joins TRBV20-1 and TRBJ1-2; D call uncertain. Germline-derived CDR1 and CDR2 are DFQATT and SNEGSKA (reference sequence). The length of the CDR3 is 9 residues. Trimming pared 6 bases from V and 7 bases from J, leaving 6 bases between. The CDR3 bases are TGCAGTGCCCGGCTTGGCTACACCTTC. Residues: CSARLGYTF.

The table lists this clone with a count of one. The rearrangement links TRBV5-1 to TRBJ2-1; D possibly corresponds to TRBD2 (5 bases). This CDR3 has 15 residues. Per germline, CDR1 SGHRS and CDR2 YFSETQ. Trimming stripped 0 bases from V and 4 bases from J, with 11 bases between. CDR3 protein: CASSLDGEVYNEQFF. The CDR3 coding sequence is TGCGCCAGCAGCTTGGACGGGGAAGTGTACAATGAGCAGTTCTTC.

This rearrangement joins TRBV29-1 to TRBJ2-7; D assignment may be TRBD1 or TRBD2 (5 bases each). Trimming took 7 bases from V and 2 from J, leaving 9 bases between them. CDR3 length equals 11 residues. The germline CDR1 and CDR2 sequences are SQVTM and ANQGSEA. Here the CDR3 DNA reads TGCAGCGCAAGGGACGCCTACGAGCAGTACTTC. This gives the protein CSARDAYEQYF.

The chain is built from TRBV2 and TRBJ2-2, with D possibly TRBD1 on 6 matching bases. V was trimmed by 11 bases and J by 5 bases, leaving 15 bases between them. The CDR3 length is 13 residues. Looked up from germline, CDR1 is SNHLY and CDR2 is FYNNEI. The CDR3 reads CAGGGGTTGELFF. For the CDR3, the DNA is TGTGCCGGAGGTGGGGGCACGACCGGGGAGCTGTTTTTT.

The chain links TRBV10-2 to TRBJ2-7; D remains ambiguous. Germline V lookup: CDR1 WSHSY, CDR2 SAAADI. Deletions cut 11 bases from V and 0 bases from J, with 17 bases between. The CDR3 loop spans 14 amino acids. The CDR3 region has the DNA TGCGCCTCCAATGGGAACTTACCCTCCTACGAGCAGTACTTC. Translating it yields CASNGNLPSYEQYF.

The table lists this clone with a count of one. The chain employs TRBV5-1 and TRBJ2-2; tentatively, D is TRBD1 (6 bases). Trimming shortened V by 2 bases and J by 6 bases, and 11 bases separated the two germline ends. CDR3 length: 14 residues. Germline assignment: CDR1 SGHRS and CDR2 YFSETQ. CDR3: CASSLQGDAGELFF. Here the CDR3 DNA reads TGCGCCAGCAGCTTACAGGGTGATGCCGGGGAGCTGTTTTTT.

This sequence joins TRBV5-6 and TRBJ2-5; D remains unclear. CDR1 is SGHDT, CDR2 YYEEEE, per germline. The CDR3 extends over 11 amino acids. The V gene lost 4 bases and the J gene lost 6 bases, with 7 bases spanning the gap. CDR3 nucleotide sequence: TGTGCCAGCAGCCCTCGGAAGACCCAGTACTTC. It is translated as CASSPRKTQYF.

The chain carries TRBV6-6 and TRBJ2-7, with 11 nucleotides matching TRBD1. With V trimmed by 4 bases and J by 3 bases, 5 bases remained unmatched. This CDR3 spans 15 amino acids. CDR1 is MNHNY, CDR2 SVGAGI, per germline (reference sequence). The CDR3 coding sequence is TGTGCCAGCAGTTCCACCGGGACAGGGGGCTACGAGCAGTACTTC. Translation: CASSSTGTGGYEQYF.

The J gene is TRBJ1-2, the V gene TRBV28, with unresolved D. V was cut by 3 bases and J by 0 bases, with 8 bases left in between. CDR1 and CDR2 from the germline V gene are MDHEN and SYDVKM. The CDR3 sequence is 14 residues long. The CDR3 loop reads CASSFTATNYGYTF. The CDR3 DNA follows: TGTGCCAGCAGTTTCACAGCCACTAACTATGGCTACACCTTC.